The 31 T cell receptor beta chains reported below all come from one sample, sequenced in a study of T cells in narcolepsy. Libraries were prepared by immunoSEQ multiplex PCR; TCRdb keeps only in-frame clonotypes and omits some of them. The sample has over 30,000 clones; approximately 86% are singletons. The sequencing input was CD45RA- memory CD4+ T cells from PBMCs. These receptors were taken from a human donor with narcolepsy.

This clone is a singleton in its sample. This chain connects TRBV2 to TRBJ2-1, with D possibly being TRBD1 (5 bases). The CDR3 is 15 amino acids. Germline CDR1 reads SNHLY; CDR2 reads FYNNEI. Trimming took 3 bases from V and 0 from J, leaving 9 bases between them. The CDR3 reads CASSETDSSYNEQFF. The CDR3 nucleotides read TGTGCCAGCAGTGAGACAGATAGCTCCTACAATGAGCAGTTCTTC.

V usage is TRBV5-6 and J usage is TRBJ2-1, with 9 bases identical to TRBD1. Trimming removed 4 bases from V and 9 bases from J; junction bases left unmatched: 11. Germline-derived CDR1 and CDR2 are SGHDT and YYEEEE. There are 15 residues in the CDR3. CDR3 DNA: TGTGCCAGCAGCCCCAGGGACAGGGTCAGGGCTGAGCAGTTCTTC. Amino acid sequence: CASSPRDRVRAEQFF.

The CDR3 here is CASSDDREGGYTF. CDR3 nucleotide sequence: TGTGCCAGTAGTGACGACAGGGAAGGTGGCTACACCTTC. V gene TRBV19 combines with J gene TRBJ1-2; TRBD1 matches 7 bases. Germline V gene data show CDR1 as LNHDA and CDR2 as SQIVND (reference sequence). After removal of 5 bases from V and 7 bases from J, the junction contained 7 bases not matched to a gene. The CDR3 extends over 13 amino acids.

This chain uses TRBV5-1 with TRBJ2-7; 9 nucleotides align to TRBD2. Germline loops: CDR1 SGHRS, CDR2 YFSETQ. The CDR3 consists of 17 residues. V lost 0 bases to trimming and J lost 5 bases; unmatched junction nucleotides: 12. The CDR3 loop is CASSLGGTSFRRDEQYF. The DNA of the CDR3 is TGCGCCAGCAGCTTGGGTGGGACTAGCTTCAGACGGGACGAGCAGTACTTC.

The J gene is TRBJ2-7, the V gene TRBV5-4; the match to TRBD1 covers 9 bases. Germline loops: CDR1 SGHNT, CDR2 YYREEE (reference sequence). The V gene end was trimmed by 4 bases and the J gene end by 1 base; junction bases not matched to a gene: 3. CDR3 length equals 14 residues. In DNA, the CDR3 is TGTGCCAGCAGCGGAGACAGGGGGTCCTACGAGCAGTACTTC. Translated, it gives CASSGDRGSYEQYF.

The gene calls are TRBV7-7 and TRBJ1-4; D perhaps matches TRBD1 (5 bases). V lost 1 base to trimming and J lost 3 bases, with 9 bases between them. Germline lookup yields CDR1 SSHAT and CDR2 FNYEAQ (reference sequence). The CDR3 has 15 amino acids. CDR3 region: CASSLVGAANEKLFF. CDR3 DNA: TGTGCCAGCAGCTTAGTTGGGGCGGCTAATGAAAAACTGTTTTTT.

The chain uses TRBV2 and TRBJ2-2; TRBD2 is a possible D gene (6 bases). V was trimmed by 4 bases and J by 2 bases, leaving 17 bases between them. The CDR3 sequence is 17 residues long. From germline, CDR1 is SNHLY and CDR2 FYNNEI. In DNA form, the CDR3 reads TGTGCCAGCAGTGGTGGAGGGGCCAGGCCTAACACCGGGGAGCTGTTTTTT. Its protein is CASSGGGARPNTGELFF.

The chain joins TRBV28 to TRBJ2-7, with TRBD2 as a possible D gene (6 bases). The germline gives CDR1 MDHEN, CDR2 SYDVKM. CDR3 length: 12 amino acids. V lost 8 bases and J 7 bases, leaving 15 bases between the germline ends. The CDR3 DNA reads as TGTGCCAGCGGCGAGGGAGGCAGAGAGCAGTACTTC. Translating gives CASGEGGREQYF.

The chain couples TRBV6-1 to TRBJ1-2; 7 positions agree with TRBD1. The CDR3 contains 15 residues. Germline-derived CDR1 and CDR2 are MNHNS and SASEGT. After removal of 6 bases from V and 4 bases from J, the junction contained 11 bases not matched to a gene. CDR3 protein: CASRQPGQPIYGYTF. CDR3 nucleotide sequence: TGTGCCAGCAGGCAACCGGGACAGCCAATCTATGGCTACACCTTC.

The chain joins TRBV4-3 to TRBJ2-5; D uncertain. The CDR3 has 13 residues. CDR1 and CDR2 (germline): LGHNA, YSLEER. The V and J ends lost 3 bases and 3 bases respectively, with 8 bases between them. This chain's CDR3 is CASSHRVEETQYF. For the CDR3, the DNA is TGCGCCAGCAGCCACCGGGTGGAAGAGACCCAGTACTTC.

The rearrangement uses TRBV11-3 and TRBJ2-5; 8 bases align to TRBD2. Germline V gives CDR1 SGHNT, CDR2 YENEEA. The V gene end was trimmed by 5 bases and the J gene end by 2 bases; junction bases not matched to a gene: 4. The CDR3 extends over 14 amino acids. DNA of the CDR3: TGTGCCAGCAGCCCGGGGGGGCCACAAGAGACCCAGTACTTC. This sequence encodes CASSPGGPQETQYF.

The chain is built from TRBV6-5 and TRBJ2-7; TRBD2 matches 10 bases. The CDR3 spans 14 residues. After removal of 7 bases from V and 4 bases from J, the junction contained 7 bases not matched to a gene. Germline V gene lookup returns CDR1 MNHEY and CDR2 SVGAGI. The CDR3, as DNA: TGTGCCAGCACCGAAGCGGGGGGGCCATACGAGCAGTACTTC. Its protein product is CASTEAGGPYEQYF.

The J gene is TRBJ1-1, the V gene TRBV20-1; no firm D call. V was clipped by 2 bases and J by 6 bases, with 7 bases between them. This CDR3 region has 11 residues. Germline CDR1 and CDR2: DFQATT and SNEGSKA (reference sequence). CDR3 in DNA: TGCAGTGCTAGAAACGGGCCTGAAGCTTTCTTT. This codes for CSARNGPEAFF.

By its share, this clone is medium-sized. The V call is TRBV2, the J call TRBJ1-5, with D uncertain. Germline CDR1 SNHLY, CDR2 FYNNEI. The CDR3 contains 13 residues. The ends were cut back, 5 bases at V and 1 base at J, with 6 bases in the middle. The CDR3 nucleotides read TGTGCCAGCAGTAGGCTGAGCAATCAGCCCCAGCATTTT. Translating gives CASSRLSNQPQHF.

The chain carries TRBV5-1 and TRBJ2-1; perhaps D is TRBD1 or TRBD2 (5 bases each). Deletions cut 0 bases from V and 0 bases from J, with 10 bases between. The CDR3 totals 16 residues. Germline V gives CDR1 SGHRS, CDR2 YFSETQ. The CDR3 is CASSLAGTSSYNEQFF. The CDR3 DNA is TGCGCCAGCAGCTTGGCAGGGACGAGCTCCTACAATGAGCAGTTCTTC.

The CDR3 spells CASREGGRRTDTQYF. The CDR3 DNA sequence: TGTGCCAGCAGGGAGGGGGGAAGGAGGACAGATACGCAGTATTTT. This chain uses TRBV5-6 with TRBJ2-3; perhaps D is TRBD1 or TRBD2 (6 bases each). The germline gives CDR1 SGHDT, CDR2 YYEEEE. There are 15 residues in the CDR3. V lost 5 bases, J lost 3 bases, and 16 bases lay in between.

This chain joins TRBV7-9 and TRBJ1-1, with TRBD1 as a possible D gene (6 bases). The V gene lost 4 bases and the J gene lost 4 bases, with 13 bases spanning the gap. The CDR3 sequence is 14 residues long. Germline CDR1 reads SEHNR; CDR2 reads FQNEAQ (reference sequence). The CDR3 nucleotides read TGTGCCAGCAGCTGGGAGGGGGTGGGCACTGAAGCTTTCTTT. Its translation: CASSWEGVGTEAFF.

This clone was found once. This chain links TRBV4-3 with TRBJ2-1, with 7 nucleotides matching TRBD2. The V gene's germline CDR1 is LGHNA and CDR2 YSLEER. Trimming at V came to 0 bases and at J to 8 bases, leaving 4 bases not matched to a gene. This CDR3 is 14 amino acids long. The CDR3 reads CASSQEAGPYEQFF. Written as DNA, the CDR3 is TGCGCCAGCAGCCAAGAAGCGGGGCCCTATGAGCAGTTCTTC.

This sequence joins TRBV7-2 and TRBJ2-5; a weak D match, TRBD1 (6 bases). The germline CDR1 and CDR2 sequences are SGHTA and FQGNSA. The CDR3 extends over 15 amino acids. Trimming stripped 5 bases from V and 5 bases from J, with 18 bases between. The CDR3: CASSQTGFSRETQYF. In DNA, the CDR3 is TGTGCCAGCAGCCAGACAGGCTTCAGTAGGGAGACCCAGTACTTC.

The chain is built from TRBV2 and TRBJ2-7; 8 positions match TRBD1. Looked up from germline, CDR1 is SNHLY and CDR2 is FYNNEI. V lost 4 bases to trimming and J lost 2 bases; unmatched junction nucleotides: 1. CDR3 size: 13 residues. The CDR3 loop reads CASSGDRTYEQYF. The CDR3 nucleotides are TGTGCCAGCAGTGGGGACAGGACCTACGAGCAGTACTTC.

This clone is a singleton in its sample. The V and J genes are TRBV14 and TRBJ2-1; 11 bases map to TRBD2. Losses at the gene ends were 3 bases for V and 0 bases for J; bases not matched to a gene: 4. CDR1 SGHDN and CDR2 FVKESK come from the germline V gene. The CDR3 covers 17 residues. The CDR3 nucleotides read TGTGCCAGCAGCCACCGACTAGCGGGGAGCTCCTACAATGAGCAGTTCTTC. It codes for CASSHRLAGSSYNEQFF. The full variable domain, in which reference TRBV14 and TRBJ2-1 provide the parts outside the CDR3, is EAGVTQFPSHSVIEKGQTVTLRCDPISGHDNLYWYRRVMGKEIKFLLHFVKESKQDESGMPNNRFLAERTGGTYSTLKVQPAELEDSGVYFCASSHRLAGSSYNEQFFGPGTRLTVL.

This chain joins TRBV10-3 and TRBJ2-2, with 7 positions matching TRBD2. The germline CDR1 and CDR2 sequences are ENHRY and SYGVKD. This CDR3 region has 16 residues. V trimming: 2 bases; J trimming: 5 bases; junction bases outside the gene matches: 8. CDR3 loop: CAISELGGGGTGELFF. The CDR3 DNA reads TGTGCCATCAGTGAGCTCGGCGGGGGAGGAACCGGGGAGCTGTTTTTT.

The genes are TRBV5-6 and TRBJ1-2; the D gene is possibly TRBD1 (6 bases). The V gene lost 2 bases and the J gene lost 4 bases, with 15 bases spanning the gap. The germline CDR1 and CDR2 sequences are SGHDT and YYEEEE. CDR3 size: 15 residues. The CDR3 DNA is TGTGCCAGCAGCTTACAGGGCTCCAACCCCTATGGCTACACCTTC. Its protein product is CASSLQGSNPYGYTF.

CDR3 region: CASRASGTDTQYF. The DNA of the CDR3 is TGTGCCAGCAGGGCTAGCGGTACAGATACGCAGTATTTT. The V call is TRBV6-5, the J call TRBJ2-3; 7 positions match TRBD2. The CDR3 is made up of 13 amino acids. Trimming removed 6 bases from V and 3 bases from J; junction bases left unmatched: 3. Looked up from germline, CDR1 is MNHEY and CDR2 is SVGAGI.

The chain is built from TRBV19 and TRBJ2-1; possibly TRBD2 for D (5 bases). There are 15 residues in the CDR3. V was trimmed by 3 bases and J by 15 bases, leaving 24 bases between them. Germline V gene lookup returns CDR1 LNHDA and CDR2 SQIVND (reference sequence). The CDR3 here is CASSMLALVSSVLFF. For the CDR3, the DNA is TGTGCCAGTAGTATGCTGGCCCTAGTCAGTAGCGTCCTGTTCTTC. The full variable domain, in which reference TRBV19 and TRBJ2-1 provide the parts outside the CDR3, is DGGITQSPKYLFRKEGQNVTLSCEQNLNHDAMYWYRQDPGQGLRLIYYSQIVNDFQKGDIAEGYSVSREKKESFPLTVTSAQKNPTAFYLCASSMLALVSSVLFFGPGTRLTVL.

This clone showed up just once. The gene calls are TRBV5-4 and TRBJ1-1; 8 bases are a match to TRBD1. This CDR3 region has 14 residues. CDR1 is SGHNT and CDR2 is YYREEE in the germline V gene (reference sequence). V dropped 2 bases and J dropped 2; count of bases not matched to a gene: 2. As DNA, the CDR3 is TGTGCCAGCAGCTTAACAGGGGGAAACACTGAAGCTTTCTTT. Translation: CASSLTGGNTEAFF.

A word on this clone: A read error may produce the germline difference seen at one junction end. In nucleotides, the CDR3 is TGTGCTAGCAGCCCGGACAGGGTGAGCAATGAGCAGTTCTTC. Amino acid sequence: CASSPDRVSNEQFF. The gene calls are TRBV7-7 and TRBJ2-1; TRBD1 matches at 8 bases. Germline loops: CDR1 SSHAT, CDR2 FNYEAQ (reference sequence). The CDR3 consists of 14 residues. The entire variable domain, with the rest obtained from reference TRBV7-7 and TRBJ2-1, is as follows: GAGVSQSPRYKVTKRGQDVTLRCDPISSHATLYWYQQALGQGPEFLTYFNYEAQPDKSGLPSDRFSAERPEGSISTLTIQRTEQRDSAMYRCASSPDRVSNEQFFGPGTRLTVL.

This rearrangement joins TRBV28 to TRBJ1-3, with TRBD1 matching over 8 bases. Losses at the gene ends were 8 bases for V and 0 bases for J; bases not matched to a gene: 12. This CDR3 comprises 17 residues. From germline, CDR1 is MDHEN and CDR2 SYDVKM. CDR3 sequence reads: CASLSGQAISSGNTIYF. For the CDR3, the DNA is TGTGCCAGCCTTTCGGGACAGGCGATTTCCTCTGGAAACACCATATATTTT.

V and J are TRBV5-8 and TRBJ2-3, with D possibly being TRBD1 (5 bases). The V and J ends lost 5 bases and 1 base respectively, with 8 bases between them. The CDR3 consists of 13 residues. The germline V gene encodes CDR1 SGHTS and CDR2 YDEGEE. The CDR3 DNA is TGTGCCAGCAGGAAACAGGGCACAGATACGCAGTATTTT. Translated: CASRKQGTDTQYF.

For this clone: One end of the junction is discordant with germline, which a read error may explain. The chain carries TRBV10-3 and TRBJ1-1, with D maybe TRBD1 (6 bases). The CDR3 has 14 amino acids. Germline V gene lookup returns CDR1 ENHRY and CDR2 SYGVKD. CDR3 DNA sequence: TGTGCCATCAGTGTGATTCAGGGGAACGCTGAAGCTTTCTTT. This gives the protein CAISVIQGNAEAFF.

This CDR3 reads CASSLWTGGENQPQHF. The DNA of the CDR3 is TGTGCCAGTAGTCTTTGGACAGGGGGTGAGAATCAGCCCCAGCATTTT. The genes are TRBV19 and TRBJ1-5, with TRBD1 matching 10 bases. The CDR3 contains 16 residues. V was clipped by 5 bases and J by 4 bases; unmatched bases: 8. Looked up from germline, CDR1 is LNHDA and CDR2 is SQIVND (reference sequence). Full variable domain (outside the CDR3, taken from reference TRBV19 and TRBJ1-5): DGGITQSPKYLFRKEGQNVTLSCEQNLNHDAMYWYRQDPGQGLRLIYYSQIVNDFQKGDIAEGYSVSREKKESFPLTVTSAQKNPTAFYLCASSLWTGGENQPQHFGDGTRLSIL.